This is a list of T cell receptor beta chains from one sample in a study of CXCR3-negative and CXCR3-positive naive CD8 T cells. TCRdb reprocessed the 5' RACE reads and stores each CDR3 protein as one record, lacking DNA. This sample's clone table lists 100,000 to 150,000 distinct CDR3 sequences. The material sequenced was naive CXCR3- CD8+ T cells from blood. Receptors originate from a human donor in good health. Some clones in this sample may be carry-over from other donors' samples. The CDR3 runs from the conserved cysteine through the conserved F or W. Clone size is not always given. Where it is, it says once, few, many or a class for expanded clones.

v_gene	abundance	j_gene	CDR3aa
TRBV6-5	.	TRBJ2-5	CASSSLATGETQYF
TRBV7-9	medium-sized	TRBJ2-7	CASSLVGNSYEQYF
TRBV7-7	.	TRBJ2-5	CASSSVEGRGQETQYF
TRBV7-9	.	TRBJ1-3	CASSPLDSGNTIYF
TRBV2	.	TRBJ1-6	CASRAVSGYNSPLHF
TRBV4-3	.	TRBJ1-1	CASSQEQLATEAFF
TRBV12-3/TRBV12-4	.	TRBJ2-1	CASSIGTNSYNEQFF
TRBV7-9	.	TRBJ2-1	CASSSEFRSYNEQFF
TRBV28	.	TRBJ1-1	CASSFRGGGIRNTEAFF
TRBV28	.	TRBJ2-1	CASSRTSGSIYNEQFF
TRBV4-3	.	TRBJ2-2	CASSQGYSGGVSTGELFF
TRBV15	.	TRBJ2-3	CATSRGSAGGTDTQYF
TRBV7-9	.	TRBJ1-2	CASSLGFSGVWPF
TRBV5-5	.	TRBJ1-5	CASSRTGESRQPQHF
TRBV6-1	.	TRBJ2-5	CASRDTDQETQYF
TRBV9	.	TRBJ1-5	CASSPGQVNQPQHF
TRBV7-9	.	TRBJ2-5	CASSPPDQETQYF
TRBV7-9	.	TRBJ2-1	CASSGAMGGGFSRSYNEQFF
TRBV20-1	.	TRBJ1-5	CSASLGPNQPQHF
TRBV7-9	.	TRBJ1-4	CASTFGTHEKLFF
TRBV7-9	.	TRBJ2-1	CASSPVQTRSGHGHNEQFF
TRBV4-1	.	TRBJ2-7	CASSQGGQGNSYEQYF
TRBV29-1	.	TRBJ2-1	CSVGAGAPPLDEQFF
TRBV7-8	.	TRBJ2-1	CASSSRTSGGARDEQFF
TRBV6-1	.	TRBJ2-7	CASTYTEGSYEQYF
TRBV11-1	.	TRBJ2-1	CASRGQGAFDEQFF
TRBV2	.	TRBJ2-1	CASRQTIYNEQFF
TRBV7-9	.	TRBJ1-1	CASSPPLDTEAFF
TRBV28	.	TRBJ2-5	CASRQPGEQETQYF
TRBV5-6	.	TRBJ2-7	CASSPRTGSPYEQYF
TRBV14	.	TRBJ2-3	CASSQEWGPSTDTQYF
TRBV6-8	.	TRBJ2-5	CASSYQETQYF
TRBV5-7	.	TRBJ2-2	CASSPGTGVAGELFF
TRBV13	.	TRBJ2-7	CASSPAGTSGNRYEQYF
TRBV7-9	.	TRBJ1-1	CASSSGTGENTEAFF
TRBV9	.	TRBJ1-2	CASSPPTPHRVVDGYTF
TRBV15	.	TRBJ2-7	CATSHPGQTYEQYF
TRBV29-1	.	TRBJ1-1	CSVMENTEAFF
TRBV7-9	.	TRBJ2-3	CASSRTSGATDTQYF